A single sample gave rise to the 2 T cell receptor beta chains below, sequenced in a study of technical replicates of blood from a few donors. Libraries were prepared by immunoSEQ multiplex PCR; TCRdb keeps only in-frame clonotypes and omits some of them. Of 54,000 or so clones listed, 85% to 95% were seen once; the top ten hold approximately 0.2%. Source material: T cells isolated from PBMCs. The receptor set was obtained from a human donor in good health.

The gene calls are TRBV18 and TRBJ2-3; TRBD2 matches 7 bases. The V segment lost 2 bases and the J segment 4 bases; nucleotides outside the gene matches: 9. Germline V CDR1 and CDR2: KGHSH, LQKENI. The CDR3 contains 16 residues. The CDR3 DNA is TGTGCCAGCTCACCAGGTCTAGCGGAGTTCCCAGATACGCAGTATTTT. This sequence encodes CASSPGLAEFPDTQYF. The variable domain in full, completed from reference TRBV18 and TRBJ2-3, reads NAGVMQNPRHLVRRRGQEARLRCSPMKGHSHVYWYRQLPEEGLKFMVYLQKENIIDESGMPKERFSAEFPKEGPSILRIQQVVRGDSAAYFCASSPGLAEFPDTQYFGPGTRLTVL.

The CDR3 coding sequence is TGTGCCAGCAGCTTGGTGTCGGCAGGGGGTCTCAATGAGCAGTTCTTC. This translates into CASSLVSAGGLNEQFF. This chain joins TRBV5-6 and TRBJ2-1; 7 nucleotides align to TRBD1. Germline V gene sequence: CDR1 SGHDT, CDR2 YYEEEE. This CDR3 is built from 16 residues. Unmatched junction bases numbered 9, after V lost 0 bases and J lost 6 bases.